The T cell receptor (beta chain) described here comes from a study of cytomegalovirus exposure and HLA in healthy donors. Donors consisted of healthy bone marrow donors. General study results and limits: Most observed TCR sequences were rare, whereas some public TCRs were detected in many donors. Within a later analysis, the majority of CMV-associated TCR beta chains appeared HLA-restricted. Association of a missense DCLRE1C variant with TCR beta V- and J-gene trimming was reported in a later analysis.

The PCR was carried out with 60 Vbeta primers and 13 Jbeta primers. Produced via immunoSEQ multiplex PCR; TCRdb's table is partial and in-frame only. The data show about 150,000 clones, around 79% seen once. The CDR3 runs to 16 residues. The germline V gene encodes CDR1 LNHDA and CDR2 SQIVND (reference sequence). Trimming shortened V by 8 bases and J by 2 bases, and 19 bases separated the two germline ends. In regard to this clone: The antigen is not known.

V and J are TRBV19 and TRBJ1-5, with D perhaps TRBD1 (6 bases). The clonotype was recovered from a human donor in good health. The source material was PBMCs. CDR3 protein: CASEGTGQLGNQPQHF. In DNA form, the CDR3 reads TGTGCCAGTGAGGGAACCGGACAGCTGGGCAATCAGCCCCAGCATTTT.